Below are 18 T cell receptor beta chains sequenced from a single sample in a study of cytomegalovirus exposure and HLA in healthy donors. In the PCR, 60 Vbeta and 13 Jbeta primers were used. Here immunoSEQ multiplex PCR was the method, and the copy in TCRdb shows in-frame clones only, minus some. The table records approximately 130,000 clones, about 78% of them present only once. Sequenced sample: PBMCs. These receptors all stem from a man aged 50-59 years in good health and CMV-seronegative.

The V gene is TRBV28, the J gene TRBJ1-5, with unresolved D. The CDR3 loop spans 13 amino acids. Germline assignment: CDR1 MDHEN and CDR2 SYDVKM. Deletions cut 3 bases from V and 7 bases from J, with 10 bases between. The CDR3 sequence is CASSFSTGQPQHF. Here the CDR3 DNA reads TGTGCCAGCAGTTTCTCGACCGGGCAGCCCCAGCATTTT. The full variable domain, in which reference TRBV28 and TRBJ1-5 provide the parts outside the CDR3, is DVKVTQSSRYLVKRTGEKVFLECVQDMDHENMFWYRQDPGLGLRLIYFSYDVKMKEKGDIPEGYSVSREKKERFSLILESASTNQTSMYLCASSFSTGQPQHFGDGTRLSIL.

The rearrangement uses TRBV28 and TRBJ2-7; tentatively, D is TRBD1 (6 bases). The ends were cut back, 3 bases at V and 3 bases at J, with 15 bases in the middle. Germline CDR1 MDHEN, CDR2 SYDVKM. There are 15 residues in the CDR3. Here the CDR3 DNA reads TGTGCCAGCAGTTTTCCTGTTCCGGGACACTACGAGCAGTACTTC. Translating gives CASSFPVPGHYEQYF.

This clone has just a few counts. This chain links TRBV7-8 with TRBJ1-4, with D uncertain. The CDR3 length is 16 residues. The ends were cut back, 5 bases at V and 0 bases at J, with 13 bases in the middle. Per the germline V gene, CDR1 is SGHVS and CDR2 is FQNEAQ. CDR3 in DNA: TGTGCCAGCAGCCAAACCCGGAGGGCAACTAATGAAAAACTGTTTTTT. Protein: CASSQTRRATNEKLFF.

Only one count was recorded for this clone. J is TRBJ2-1 and V is TRBV27, with D uncertain. Germline V lookup: CDR1 MNHEY, CDR2 SMNVEV (reference sequence). Trimming left V 1 base short and J 1 base short, with 8 bases between. This CDR3 region has 15 residues. The CDR3, as DNA: TGTGCCAGCAGTTTATACCCGGGTTCCTACAATGAGCAGTTCTTC. Translating it yields CASSLYPGSYNEQFF.

This rearrangement joins TRBV9 to TRBJ2-3; D is ambiguous. V lost 0 bases, J lost 4 bases, and 9 bases lay in between. CDR1 and CDR2 from the germline V gene are SGDLS and YYNGEE. The CDR3 loop spans 14 amino acids. CDR3 loop: CASSVGGVADTQYF. The CDR3 coding sequence is TGTGCCAGCAGCGTAGGAGGAGTCGCAGATACGCAGTATTTT. Full variable domain (rest looked up from reference TRBV9 and TRBJ2-3): DSGVTQTPKHLITATGQRVTLRCSPRSGDLSVYWYQQSLDQGLQFLIQYYNGEERAKGNILERFSAQQFPDLHSELNLSSLELGDSALYFCASSVGGVADTQYFGPGTRLTVL.

In DNA form, the CDR3 reads TGTGCCAGCTCACAGTTGAACACCGGGGAGCTGTTTTTT. Translated: CASSQLNTGELFF. This sequence joins TRBV9 and TRBJ2-2; D gene uncertain. This CDR3 is built from 13 residues. Germline V gene sequence: CDR1 SGDLS, CDR2 YYNGEE. V lost 7 bases and J 1 base, leaving 8 bases between the germline ends.

This clone occurred a few times. V is TRBV7-9 and J is TRBJ1-1, with D possibly matching TRBD1 (5 bases). The CDR3 spans 14 residues. The germline gives CDR1 SEHNR, CDR2 FQNEAQ (reference sequence). The V gene lost 2 bases and the J gene lost 3 bases, with 10 bases spanning the gap. The DNA for the CDR3 is TGTGCCAGCAGCTTAAGTGGGGCAGACACTGAAGCTTTCTTT. Amino acids: CASSLSGADTEAFF.

The CDR3 sequence: CAISGGGGGRAADTQYF. In DNA, the CDR3 is TGTGCCATCAGTGGGGGAGGGGGCGGGAGGGCCGCAGATACGCAGTATTTT. V and J are TRBV10-3 and TRBJ2-3, with 9 bases lining up with TRBD2. Germline CDR1 and CDR2: ENHRY and SYGVKD. The CDR3 length is 17 residues. V dropped 4 bases and J dropped 4; count of bases not matched to a gene: 12.

This rearrangement joins TRBV6-5 to TRBJ2-7; the D gene is possibly TRBD1 (6 bases). The CDR3 has 14 residues. V shed 6 bases and J shed 5 bases, with 17 bases lying between them. Germline CDR1 reads MNHEY; CDR2 reads SVGAGI. This CDR3 reads CASSPRQAGHEQYF. In nucleotides, the CDR3 is TGTGCCAGCAGCCCCCGACAGGCTGGCCACGAGCAGTACTTC.

This clone has just one count. CDR3 protein: CASSEQFAGVTYEQYF. CDR3 in DNA: TGTGCCAGCAGTGAACAGTTTGCGGGAGTCACGTACGAGCAGTACTTC. This chain links TRBV2 with TRBJ2-7; TRBD2 matches at 7 bases. This CDR3 is 16 amino acids long. J gave up 4 bases and V 2 bases, and 11 bases lay outside the gene matches. Per germline, CDR1 SNHLY and CDR2 FYNNEI.

The chain joins TRBV28 to TRBJ1-2, with TRBD1 matching over 10 bases. The J segment lost 2 bases and the V segment lost 5 bases, leaving 5 bases of the junction unmatched. CDR1 and CDR2 from the germline V gene are MDHEN and SYDVKM. The CDR3 consists of 15 residues. For the CDR3, the DNA is TGTGCCAGCAGTAAATGGACAGGGGGGAACTATGGCTACACCTTC. Residues: CASSKWTGGNYGYTF.

The genes are TRBV6-5 and TRBJ1-3, with D hard to call. Germline V gene lookup returns CDR1 MNHEY and CDR2 SVGAGI. This CDR3 is 15 amino acids long. With 4 bases removed from V and 2 bases from J, the gap between germline ends came to 12 bases. In DNA form, the CDR3 reads TGTGCCAGCAGTTCTGGCTTGGCGGCTGGAAACACCATATATTTT. As protein: CASSSGLAAGNTIYF.

The chain carries TRBV27 and TRBJ2-7; TRBD1 aligns across 7 bases. Per germline, CDR1 MNHEY and CDR2 SMNVEV (reference sequence). CDR3 length: 14 amino acids. V lost 6 bases and J lost 2; bases outside the gene matches: 7. CDR3 in DNA: TGTGCCAGCAGGGTCCAAGGGACAGCCTACGAGCAGTACTTC. Its translation: CASRVQGTAYEQYF.

This clone appeared a few times. V and J are TRBV5-5 and TRBJ2-1; 13 bases agree with TRBD2. V was pared by 4 bases and J by 7 bases, with 5 bases of the junction left unmatched. Germline V gene lookup returns CDR1 SGHKS and CDR2 YYEKEE (reference sequence). The CDR3 is 15 amino acids. CDR3 DNA sequence: TGTGCCAGCAGCAAAACTAGCGGGAGGGGGAATGAGCAGTTCTTC. It yields the protein CASSKTSGRGNEQFF.

This chain connects TRBV6-1 to TRBJ2-7; D not resolved. Germline assignment: CDR1 MNHNS and CDR2 SASEGT. The V gene lost 4 bases and the J gene lost 3 bases, with 10 bases spanning the gap. The CDR3 loop spans 13 amino acids. CDR3 DNA sequence: TGTGCCAGCAGTGGACTGCAGAACTACGAGCAGTACTTC. The encoded protein is CASSGLQNYEQYF.

The chain recombines TRBV2 with TRBJ1-4, with D unclear. The V end lost 4 bases, the J end lost 6 bases, and 9 bases lay between the germline ends. Germline lookup yields CDR1 SNHLY and CDR2 FYNNEI. CDR3 size: 13 residues. The CDR3 reads CASSVYSYEKLFF. In nucleotides, the CDR3 is TGTGCCAGCAGTGTGTACAGCTATGAAAAACTGTTTTTT. Full variable domain (remainder filled in from reference TRBV2 and TRBJ1-4): EPEVTQTPSHQVTQMGQEVILRCVPISNHLYFYWYRQILGQKVEFLVSFYNNEISEKSEIFDDQFSVERPDGSNFTLKIRSTKLEDSAMYFCASSVYSYEKLFFGSGTQLSVL.

The rearrangement uses TRBV19 and TRBJ1-5, with 7 nucleotides matching TRBD1. The length of the CDR3 is 17 residues. Germline V CDR1 and CDR2: LNHDA, SQIVND (reference sequence). J gave up 0 bases and V 5 bases, and 10 bases lay outside the gene matches. CDR3 in amino acids: CASSARTGDYSNQPQHF. Here the CDR3 DNA reads TGTGCCAGTAGTGCCCGGACAGGAGACTATAGCAATCAGCCCCAGCATTTT.

The V gene is TRBV6-5, the J gene TRBJ1-4; D may be TRBD1 (6 bases). Per the germline V gene, CDR1 is MNHEY and CDR2 is SVGAGI. The CDR3 runs 15 residues. With 4 bases removed from V and 6 bases from J, the gap between germline ends came to 15 bases. The CDR3 region has the DNA TGTGCCAGCAGTTCATGGGCAGGGGTGGATGAAAAACTGTTTTTT. Protein: CASSSWAGVDEKLFF.